This TCR beta chain was captured by sequencing in a study of T-cell memory formation after mild COVID-19. Points from the study as a whole: Some clones that responded were present in memory (sampled pre-infection), which suggests cross-reactive memory joined.

J lost 10 bases, V lost 7 bases, and 19 bases had no gene match. The CDR3 sequence is 15 residues long. Per germline, CDR1 DFQATT and CDR2 SNEGSKA (reference sequence). Remarks on this clonotype: Its antigen remains unidentified.

One entry per CDR3 protein, called by TCRdb with MiXCR from the 5' RACE reads. The sample holds hundreds of thousands of distinct CDR3 sequences, roughly 18% seen once. The sample comprised PBMCs or a T cell subset sorted from them (not recorded which). The receptor's source is an adult woman who had mild COVID-19 (a few samples of this study predate the infection). Cell type and time point are not known. This chain links TRBV20-1 with TRBJ2-1; TRBD2 matches at 7 bases. CDR3 residues: CSVAASGRGAPEQFF. As DNA, the CDR3 is TGCAGTGTTGCGGCTAGCGGACGAGGCGCCCCAGAGCAGTTCTTC.